Described below is a single T cell receptor (beta chain) sequence and its context. Trimming pared 5 bases from V and 5 bases from J, leaving 17 bases between. Germline CDR1 is SGHRS and CDR2 is YFSETQ. The CDR3 has 15 residues. Generated by immunoSEQ multiplex PCR, the TCRdb table keeps only in-frame clones and is missing some. The data hold about 180,000 clones, with about nine tenths observed a single time. The sample belongs to a study of blood T cell repertoires in COVID-19. Participant age was roughly 18 to 90 years, and participants resided in fewer than 25 US areas. Specimen: PBMCs or T cells enriched from blood (not recorded which). This chain joins TRBV5-1 and TRBJ1-5; the D gene is possibly TRBD1 (5 bases). The receptor was isolated from a woman under 30 who had recovered from COVID-19. CDR3 sequence: CASSISGQRHQPQHF. The CDR3 bases are TGCGCCAGCAGTATTTCAGGGCAGAGACATCAGCCCCAGCATTTT.